This T cell receptor (beta chain) was sequenced for a study of blood T cell repertoires in COVID-19. The data were produced by immunoSEQ multiplex PCR, yet TCRdb's version contains in-frame clones alone and is incomplete. The repertoire holds about 350,000 clones, with around nine tenths as singletons. Specimen: peripheral blood. This clonotype originated in a woman in her 70s with COVID-19, enrolled during active disease.

Written as DNA, the CDR3 is TGTGCCAGCAGCTTAGTGCTAGCGGGGGAGACCCAGTACTTC. Translated: CASSLVLAGETQYF. The V and J genes are TRBV11-2 and TRBJ2-5; 9 bases fit TRBD2. The CDR3 length is 14 residues. Germline-derived CDR1 and CDR2 are SGHAT and FQNNGV. V gave up 1 base and J gave up 5 bases; unmatched junction bases: 2.